This passage covers 5 T cell receptor beta chains from one sample sequenced in a study of T cells after yellow fever vaccination. MiXCR, run by TCRdb on the 5' RACE reads, gives a single entry per CDR3 protein. The sample shows 200,000 to 300,000 distinct CDR3 sequences, more than 6.5% of them seen only once. The source was CD4+ T cells sorted from PBMCs, collected on the day of the yellow fever booster vaccination. These receptors were collected from a man aged 25-45 years who received the YFV17D yellow fever vaccine.

In this sample, this clonotype turned up once. The V gene is TRBV20-1, the J gene TRBJ2-3, with 10 bases that match TRBD2. The V gene's germline CDR1 is DFQATT and CDR2 SNEGSKA (reference sequence). V was pared by 3 bases and J by 5 bases, with 11 bases of the junction left unmatched. The CDR3 sequence is 16 residues long. The CDR3 DNA sequence: TGCAGTGCTAGTCTACTAGCGGGAACCTCCATAGATACGCAGTATTTT. Translating gives CSASLLAGTSIDTQYF.

This chain links TRBV6-2 or TRBV6-3 with TRBJ1-2; D perhaps matches TRBD1 (6 bases). Trimming pared 6 bases from V and 4 bases from J, leaving 6 bases between. Germline lookup yields CDR1 MNHEY and CDR2 SVGEGT. The CDR3 runs to 11 residues. CDR3 DNA sequence: TGTGCCAGCAGACAGGGCTATGGCTACACCTTC. Protein product: CASRQGYGYTF.

This clonotype was detected many times. The chain joins TRBV27 to TRBJ2-7, with a possible D match to TRBD1 (6 bases). The CDR3 runs 17 residues. Trimming shortened V by 4 bases and J by 0 bases, and 19 bases separated the two germline ends. Germline assignment: CDR1 MNHEY and CDR2 SMNVEV (reference sequence). The CDR3 DNA reads TGTGCCAGCAGTTCCGGCTGGGGGCTCAAAAGCTCCTACGAGCAGTACTTC. Its protein product is CASSSGWGLKSSYEQYF.

This chain uses TRBV7-2 with TRBJ1-4; D is ambiguous. V lost 1 base and J lost 8, with 11 bases in between. Germline V gives CDR1 SGHTA, CDR2 FQGNSA. The CDR3 totals 14 residues. DNA of the CDR3: TGTGCCAGCAGCTTAGATAGACCGCCGGAAAAACTGTTTTTT. Translated: CASSLDRPPEKLFF.

This clonotype was found a few times. This chain links TRBV18 with TRBJ2-5; maybe TRBD2 (6 bases). Germline CDR1 KGHSH, CDR2 LQKENI. The germline V and J ends were trimmed by 0 bases and 3 bases, with 17 bases remaining between them. This CDR3 spans 17 amino acids. CDR3 loop: CASSPPSGSNGEETQYF. The CDR3 nucleotides are TGTGCCAGCTCACCACCCTCCGGGAGCAATGGGGAAGAGACCCAGTACTTC.